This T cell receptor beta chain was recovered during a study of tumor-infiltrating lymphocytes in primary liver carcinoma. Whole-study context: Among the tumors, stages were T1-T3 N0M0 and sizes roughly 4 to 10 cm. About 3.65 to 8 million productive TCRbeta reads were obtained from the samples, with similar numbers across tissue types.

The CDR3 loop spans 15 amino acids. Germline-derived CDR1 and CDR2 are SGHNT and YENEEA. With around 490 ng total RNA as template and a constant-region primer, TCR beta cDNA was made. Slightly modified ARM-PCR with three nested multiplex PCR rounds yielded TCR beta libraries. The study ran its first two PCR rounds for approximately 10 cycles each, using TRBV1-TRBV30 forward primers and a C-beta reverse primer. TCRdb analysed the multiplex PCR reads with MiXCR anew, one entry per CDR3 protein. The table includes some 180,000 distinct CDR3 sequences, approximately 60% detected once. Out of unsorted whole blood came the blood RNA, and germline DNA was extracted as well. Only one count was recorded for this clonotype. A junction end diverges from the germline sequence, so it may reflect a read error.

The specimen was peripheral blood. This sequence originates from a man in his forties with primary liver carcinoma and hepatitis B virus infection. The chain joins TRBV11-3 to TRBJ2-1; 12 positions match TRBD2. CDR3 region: CASSARLAGVKEQLF. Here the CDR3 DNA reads TGTGCAAGCAGCGCTAGACTAGCGGGAGTTAAGGAGCAGCTCTTC.